This T cell receptor beta chain was recovered during a study of CD8 T cells in ankylosing spondylitis. Regarding the study as a whole: Several highly homologous variants made up a TCR beta motif, and this motif appeared characteristic of ankylosing spondylitis blood. In the blood and synovial fluid of reactive arthritis, some motif variants had been previously reported. Significant enrichment of disease-linked clones was reported in matched ankylosing spondylitis synovial fluid.

J lost 3 bases, V lost 3 bases, and 7 bases had no gene match. This CDR3 comprises 15 residues. CDR1 is ENHRY and CDR2 is SYGVKD in the germline V gene. This clonotype was picked up many times. The antigen is unknown. Quantitative barcoded 5'-RACE was used to prepare TCR beta libraries. TCRdb re-called the 5' RACE reads through MiXCR, storing one row per CDR3 protein. Altogether 150,000 or so distinct CDR3 sequences are present, about 9.9% being singletons, with the ten largest covering around 29%. The specimen was blood, either unsorted or a sorted T cell fraction (not recorded which). The sequence was obtained from a male donor with ankylosing spondylitis or in good health (not recorded which). V usage is TRBV10-3 and J usage is TRBJ2-7; 8 nucleotides line up with TRBD1. The DNA of the CDR3 is TGTGCCATCAGTGATGCGGGGACAGGCCACTACGAGCAGTACTTC. As protein: CAISDAGTGHYEQYF.